Following are 25 T cell receptor beta chains from one sample sequenced in a study of T cells in Graves' hyperthyroidism and ophthalmopathy. Amplified TCR beta CDR3 regions came from RNA transcripts. Researchers ran a first-round RT-PCR on the TCR CDR3 using the HTBI primer set. Via MiXCR, TCRdb re-called the multiplex PCR reads, giving one row per CDR3 protein. The table lists fewer than 550,000 distinct CDR3 sequences, approximately 15% of them singletons, with roughly 15% in the top ten. Material for sequencing was blood. The receptors were gathered from a woman aged 18 to 35 with Graves' hyperthyroidism.

This chain links TRBV4-1 with TRBJ2-7; perhaps TRBD1 as D (6 bases). V was pared by 0 bases and J by 5 bases, with 14 bases between. Germline V gene data show CDR1 as MGHRA and CDR2 as YSYEKL. There are 15 residues in the CDR3. The CDR3 region is CASSQEGVEGDEQYF. Written as DNA, the CDR3 is TGCGCCAGCAGCCAAGAGGGGGTCGAGGGGGACGAGCAGTACTTC.

The chain carries TRBV7-2 and TRBJ2-3; TRBD1 is a possible D gene (6 bases). Trimming pared 3 bases from V and 1 base from J, leaving 11 bases between. This CDR3 has 15 amino acids. CDR1 SGHTA and CDR2 FQGNSA come from the germline V gene. CDR3 nucleotide sequence: TGTGCCAGCAGCTTTCTCAGGGGCGGCACAGATACGCAGTATTTT. As protein: CASSFLRGGTDTQYF.

This clonotype was recorded at least ten times. V usage is TRBV18 and J usage is TRBJ2-5; perhaps TRBD2 as D (5 bases). In germline, CDR1 is KGHSH, CDR2 LQKENI. Deletions cut 4 bases from V and 2 bases from J, with 14 bases between. The CDR3 spans 15 residues. The CDR3 loop is CASSHGIGQQETQYF. The CDR3, as DNA: TGTGCCAGCTCACACGGGATAGGCCAACAAGAGACCCAGTACTTC.

This clonotype was observed many times. The J gene is TRBJ2-3, the V gene TRBV20-1, with 10 bases identical to TRBD2. Germline values: CDR1 DFQATT, CDR2 SNEGSKA (reference sequence). The length of the CDR3 is 14 residues. Germline trimming cut 5 bases from V and 0 bases from J; bases unmatched to any gene: 2. CDR3 bases: TGCAGTGCTTTGACTAGCGGGAGCACAGATACGCAGTATTTT. It encodes CSALTSGSTDTQYF.

This clonotype was observed at least ten times. The rearrangement joins TRBV6-1 to TRBJ2-5, with D perhaps TRBD1 (6 bases). Trimming left V 6 bases short and J 13 bases short, with 27 bases between. The CDR3 is made up of 15 amino acids. In germline, CDR1 is MNHNS, CDR2 SASEGT. The CDR3 DNA reads as TGTGCCAGCAGCCCCTGGGCCGACAGGCCAAGGGATCGGTACTTC. Translating gives CASSPWADRPRDRYF.

The rearrangement uses TRBV18 and TRBJ2-1; D gene uncertain. Between the trimmed V and J ends, which lost 6 bases and 8 bases, there was a span of 8 bases. Germline CDR1 reads KGHSH; CDR2 reads LQKENI. CDR3 size: 11 residues. CDR3 bases: TGTGCCAGCTCGGACCCGGATGAGCAGTTCTTC. It codes for CASSDPDEQFF. The full variable domain, with the rest looked up from reference TRBV18 and TRBJ2-1, is NAGVMQNPRHLVRRRGQEARLRCSPMKGHSHVYWYRQLPEEGLKFMVYLQKENIIDESGMPKERFSAEFPKEGPSILRIQQVVRGDSAAYFCASSDPDEQFFGPGTRLTVL.

Many counts were recorded for this clonotype. V and J are TRBV2 and TRBJ1-2, with a weak D call TRBD1 (5 bases). Germline CDR1 SNHLY, CDR2 FYNNEI. Trimming cost V 10 bases and J 0 bases, with 12 bases left between them. This CDR3 is 13 amino acids long. The CDR3 is CAIRWGTNYGYTF. For the CDR3, the DNA is TGTGCCATCCGTTGGGGGACTAACTATGGCTACACCTTC.

This clonotype was found many times. The chain has TRBV6-6 and TRBJ1-1; D call uncertain. The germline V gene has CDR1 MNHNY and CDR2 SVGAGI (reference sequence). Trimming left V 2 bases short and J 7 bases short, with 14 bases between. The CDR3 is made up of 14 amino acids. CDR3 loop: CASSYGGTASEAFF. The CDR3 DNA sequence: TGTGCCAGCAGTTACGGAGGTACAGCCAGTGAAGCTTTCTTT.

The gene calls are TRBV27 and TRBJ2-2; no firm D call. CDR1 and CDR2 from the germline V gene are MNHEY and SMNVEV (reference sequence). The CDR3 sequence is 14 residues long. V lost 7 bases and J 4 bases, leaving 13 bases between the germline ends. The CDR3 here is CASTMYSLTGELFF. CDR3 DNA sequence: TGTGCCAGCACCATGTACAGCCTCACCGGGGAGCTGTTTTTT.

V is TRBV9 and J is TRBJ2-5; TRBD1 is a possible D gene (7 bases). The CDR3 covers 15 residues. Germline loops: CDR1 SGDLS, CDR2 YYNGEE. Trimming pared 5 bases from V and 4 bases from J, leaving 18 bases between. The CDR3 loop is CASSQRGAGGETQYF. The DNA of the CDR3 is TGTGCCAGCAGTCAGAGGGGGGCAGGGGGAGAGACCCAGTACTTC. Full variable domain (rest looked up from reference TRBV9 and TRBJ2-5): DSGVTQTPKHLITATGQRVTLRCSPRSGDLSVYWYQQSLDQGLQFLIQYYNGEERAKGNILERFSAQQFPDLHSELNLSSLELGDSALYFCASSQRGAGGETQYFGPGTRLLVL.

This clonotype was seen many times. This chain links TRBV20-1 with TRBJ2-7; no reliable D call. The ends were cut back, 0 bases at V and 0 bases at J, with 24 bases in the middle. Germline V gene lookup returns CDR1 DFQATT and CDR2 SNEGSKA (reference sequence). CDR3 length: 19 amino acids. DNA of the CDR3: TGCAGTGCTAGAGATCGAGATGGCTTGAAGACTTTCTACTCCTACGAGCAGTACTTC. This translates into CSARDRDGLKTFYSYEQYF.

This clonotype was seen at least ten times. The chain uses TRBV20-1 and TRBJ2-5, with D unclear. V was pared by 1 base and J by 2 bases, with 8 bases between. Germline V CDR1 and CDR2: DFQATT, SNEGSKA (reference sequence). The CDR3 has 13 residues. CDR3 sequence: CSARATAQETQYF. CDR3 nucleotide sequence: TGCAGTGCTAGAGCTACGGCTCAAGAGACCCAGTACTTC.

V usage is TRBV4-2 and J usage is TRBJ2-1; TRBD2 agrees at 12 bases. The CDR3 loop spans 17 amino acids. Per the germline V gene, CDR1 is LGHNA and CDR2 is YNFKEQ. With 2 bases clipped from V and 7 bases from J, the junction kept 9 bases outside the gene matches. The CDR3 loop is CASSQPTLTSGRNEQFF. In DNA, the CDR3 is TGTGCCAGCAGCCAACCTACACTCACTAGCGGGAGGAATGAGCAGTTCTTC.

This clonotype has only a few counts. The chain combines TRBV10-3 with TRBJ2-7, with D perhaps TRBD1 (7 bases). Trimming left V 10 bases short and J 3 bases short, with 16 bases between. This CDR3 contains 13 residues. In germline, CDR1 is ENHRY, CDR2 SYGVKD. This CDR3 is CASGTDYGYEQYF. As DNA, the CDR3 is TGTGCCAGCGGGACAGATTACGGCTACGAGCAGTACTTC.

This clonotype was recorded at least ten times. The chain uses TRBV28 and TRBJ1-4; D is undetermined. In germline, CDR1 is MDHEN, CDR2 SYDVKM. The CDR3 has 13 residues. V dropped 4 bases and J dropped 10 bases, with 13 bases sitting between them. The CDR3 loop is CASSSPQRGKLFF. The DNA of the CDR3 is TGTGCCAGCAGTTCCCCCCAGCGGGGAAAACTGTTTTTT.

This clonotype has just a few counts. A much larger clone differs by one base, so this may be a read error. The rearrangement uses TRBV7-9 and TRBJ2-7; maybe TRBD2 (6 bases). Germline V gives CDR1 SEHNR, CDR2 FQNEAQ (reference sequence). The CDR3 extends over 15 amino acids. CDR3 bases: TGTGCCAGCAGCTTAAGCGGGCTGAGCTCCTGCGAGCAGTACTTC. Protein product: CASSLSGLSSCEQYF.

This clonotype was detected ten times or more. The chain employs TRBV6-1 and TRBJ1-5; D may be TRBD1 (5 bases). In germline, CDR1 is MNHNS, CDR2 SASEGT. This CDR3 has 16 residues. V shed 2 bases and J shed 2 bases, with 13 bases lying between them. The CDR3 reads CASSEPGGVGNQPQHF. The CDR3 DNA is TGTGCCAGCAGTGAACCCGGGGGGGTTGGCAATCAGCCCCAGCATTTT.

This clonotype was recorded a few times. The gene calls are TRBV6-2 or TRBV6-3 and TRBJ2-5; 9 nucleotides match TRBD2. This CDR3 is built from 14 residues. The V gene end was trimmed by 5 bases and the J gene end by 1 base; junction bases not matched to a gene: 2. Germline CDR1 is MNHEY and CDR2 is SVGEGT. CDR3 coding DNA: TGTGCCAGCAGTCGGACTAGCGCCCAAGAGACCCAGTACTTC. This sequence encodes CASSRTSAQETQYF.

The DNA for the CDR3 is TGCAGTGCTGGCCGGGACTTGAACTCTGGAAACACCATATATTTT. Protein product: CSAGRDLNSGNTIYF. This chain joins TRBV20-1 and TRBJ1-3; D perhaps matches TRBD1 (5 bases). Germline V CDR1 and CDR2: DFQATT, SNEGSKA (reference sequence). CDR3 length equals 15 residues. The V gene lost 5 bases and the J gene lost 0 bases, with 14 bases spanning the gap.

Only a few counts were recorded for this clonotype. This chain uses TRBV9 with TRBJ2-3; D uncertain. There are 16 residues in the CDR3. Trimming removed 0 bases at V and 7 bases at J, with 18 bases between. Looked up from germline, CDR1 is SGDLS and CDR2 is YYNGEE. CDR3 nucleotide sequence: TGTGCCAGCAGCGTAGGTAGTGTTGCGGCCTTCAATACGCAGTATTTT. Translating gives CASSVGSVAAFNTQYF. Combining the CDR3 with reference TRBV9 and TRBJ2-3 gives the whole variable domain DSGVTQTPKHLITATGQRVTLRCSPRSGDLSVYWYQQSLDQGLQFLIQYYNGEERAKGNILERFSAQQFPDLHSELNLSSLELGDSALYFCASSVGSVAAFNTQYFGPGTRLTVL.

The chain employs TRBV12-3 or TRBV12-4 and TRBJ2-2, with D possibly being TRBD2 (6 bases). V dropped 9 bases and J dropped 1 base, with 12 bases sitting between them. The length of the CDR3 is 14 residues. CDR3 protein: CASRWGLNTGELFF. The DNA for the CDR3 is TGTGCCAGTAGGTGGGGACTGAACACCGGGGAGCTGTTTTTT.

This clonotype came up many times. The chain links TRBV2 to TRBJ2-5; D remains ambiguous. The germline gives CDR1 SNHLY, CDR2 FYNNEI. CDR3 size: 13 residues. V lost 3 bases and J lost 5, with 10 bases in between. The DNA for the CDR3 is TGTGCCAGCAGTGATTTGCTTCGGGAGACCCAGTACTTC. It specifies CASSDLLRETQYF.

This clonotype was observed at least ten times. The genes are TRBV5-1 and TRBJ2-2; TRBD1 agrees at 8 bases. The CDR3 runs 16 residues. The V gene's germline CDR1 is SGHRS and CDR2 YFSETQ. The J segment lost 4 bases and the V segment lost 0 bases, leaving 5 bases of the junction unmatched. This CDR3 is CASSLEGQGRTGELFF. CDR3 nucleotide sequence: TGCGCCAGCAGCTTGGAAGGACAGGGTCGCACCGGGGAGCTGTTTTTT.

The V call is TRBV11-2, the J call TRBJ1-3; no firm D call. V was clipped by 5 bases and J by 0 bases, with 8 bases between them. Germline-derived CDR1 and CDR2 are SGHAT and FQNNGV. The CDR3 is made up of 14 amino acids. This CDR3 is CASSAWYSGNTIYF. The CDR3 bases are TGTGCCAGCAGCGCCTGGTACTCTGGAAACACCATATATTTT.

This chain's CDR3 is CASSIAGGSYNEQFF. CDR3 coding DNA: TGTGCCAGTAGTATAGCGGGAGGGTCCTACAATGAGCAGTTCTTC. The gene calls are TRBV19 and TRBJ2-1; 8 bases map to TRBD2. The CDR3 is 15 residues long. The germline gives CDR1 LNHDA, CDR2 SQIVND (reference sequence). The V gene end was trimmed by 1 base and the J gene end by 1 base; junction bases not matched to a gene: 0.